The source of this T cell receptor beta chain is a study of blood T cells in healthy people across ages. This clonotype was recorded once. It was with a sample-barcoded 5' primer and a J-beta primer mix that a second PCR of about 6 to 12 cycles was run. TCRdb redid the calling of the 5' RACE reads with MiXCR, one entry per CDR3 protein. Seen here are 1,800,000 or so distinct CDR3 sequences, 39% observed once, and the top ten hold approximately 22%. The receptor was isolated from a human donor in good health. The sequenced material came from blood.

The CDR3 sequence is CSARDSSGGAQFGEQFF. In DNA form, the CDR3 reads TGCAGTGCTAGAGATAGTAGCGGGGGGGCCCAGTTCGGTGAGCAGTTCTTC. The V gene is TRBV20-1, the J gene TRBJ2-1, with TRBD2 matching 11 bases. This CDR3 contains 17 residues. V shed 0 bases and J 9 bases; nucleotides not matched to a gene: 13. Germline V gives CDR1 DFQATT, CDR2 SNEGSKA (reference sequence).